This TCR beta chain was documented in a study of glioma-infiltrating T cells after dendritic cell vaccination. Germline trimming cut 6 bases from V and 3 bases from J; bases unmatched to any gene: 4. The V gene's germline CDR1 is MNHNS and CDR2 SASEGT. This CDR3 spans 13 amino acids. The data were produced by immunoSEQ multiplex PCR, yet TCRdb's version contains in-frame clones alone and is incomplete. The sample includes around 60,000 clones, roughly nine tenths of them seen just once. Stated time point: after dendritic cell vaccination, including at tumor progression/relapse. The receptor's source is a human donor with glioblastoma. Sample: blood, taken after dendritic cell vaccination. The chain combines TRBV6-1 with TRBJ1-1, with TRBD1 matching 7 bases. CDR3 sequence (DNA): TGTGCCAGCAGACCTGGACAGGACACTGAAGCTTTCTTT. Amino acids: CASRPGQDTEAFF.